The 6 T cell receptor beta chains in this list originate from one sample, sequenced in a study of T-cell memory formation after mild COVID-19. TCRdb analysed the 5' RACE reads with MiXCR anew, one entry per CDR3 protein. This sample has 560,000 or so distinct CDR3 sequences, with roughly 17% found just once. The specimen sequenced was PBMCs or a T cell subset sorted from them (not recorded which). The receptor source for this set is an adult woman who had mild COVID-19 (a few samples of this study predate the infection). Cell type and time point are not known.

The chain carries TRBV6-4 and TRBJ2-6; D is perhaps TRBD2 (6 bases). V was shortened by 5 bases and J by 2 bases, with 7 bases between the two germline ends. Germline CDR1 MRHNA, CDR2 SNTAGT. This CDR3 region has 14 residues. In nucleotides, the CDR3 is TGTGCCAGCAGTTGGGGGGCTGGGGCCAACGTCCTGACTTTC. It encodes CASSWGAGANVLTF.

V and J are TRBV7-8 and TRBJ2-3; TRBD2 agrees at 13 bases. This CDR3 is 18 amino acids long. V shed 2 bases, J shed 6 bases, and the junction held 11 bases outside the gene matches. The germline gives CDR1 SGHVS, CDR2 FQNEAQ. This CDR3 reads CASSLKLLAGGSVDTQYF. Written as DNA, the CDR3 is TGTGCCAGCAGCTTAAAATTACTAGCGGGGGGGTCCGTGGATACGCAGTATTTT.

This clonotype occurred a few times. V usage is TRBV7-6 and J usage is TRBJ2-2; the D gene is possibly TRBD1 (6 bases). The V end was cut by 8 bases, the J end by 0 bases, with 10 bases between. CDR1 and CDR2 (germline): SGHVS, FNYEAQ. This CDR3 region has 14 residues. The CDR3 coding sequence is TGTGCCAGCGGGGGCACTACGAACACCGGGGAGCTGTTTTTT. It is translated as CASGGTTNTGELFF.

This clonotype was detected a few times. The V gene is TRBV6-6, the J gene TRBJ2-3; 10 nucleotides agree with TRBD2. V lost 6 bases and J lost 3; bases outside the gene matches: 18. CDR3 size: 19 residues. The germline CDR1 and CDR2 sequences are MNHNY and SVGAGI (reference sequence). CDR3 region: CASSSSGGAVMGWTDTQYF. CDR3 nucleotides: TGTGCCAGCAGCTCCAGCGGGGGGGCCGTGATGGGTTGGACAGATACGCAGTATTTT.

This chain connects TRBV11-2 to TRBJ2-7; D uncertain. V lost 5 bases to trimming and J lost 3 bases, with 17 bases between them. Germline CDR1 and CDR2: SGHAT and FQNNGV. This CDR3 has 15 amino acids. CDR3 DNA sequence: TGTGCCAGCAGCATAACAGAGTCAGTCCTCTACGAGCAGTACTTC. Translated: CASSITESVLYEQYF.

This chain joins TRBV6-5 and TRBJ1-2, with 9 bases aligning to TRBD1. The CDR3 covers 16 residues. Looked up from germline, CDR1 is MNHEY and CDR2 is SVGAGI. Unmatched junction bases numbered 10, after V lost 2 bases and J lost 6 bases. DNA of the CDR3: TGTGCCAGCAGTTACCGGGACAGGGTATTCGGGGATGGCTACACCTTC. This sequence encodes CASSYRDRVFGDGYTF.